The rows below give T cell receptor beta chains drawn from one sample of a study of blood T cell repertoires in COVID-19. Produced via immunoSEQ multiplex PCR; TCRdb's table is partial and in-frame only. The sample contains 200,000 to 300,000 clones, around 81% of which appear only once. Sample: peripheral blood. These receptors all come from a woman of 80 years or more with COVID-19, enrolled during active disease. Each CDR3 is given with its conserved first and last residue. A D gene is named only where the DNA matches it firmly. Clone size is given for some rows only: seen once, a few or many times, or a class if the clone is expanded.

d_call j_call clone_size v_call cdr3_aa cdr3_nt
TRBD1 TRBJ1-1 - TRBV6-5 CASSRQGAIGEAFF TGTGCCAGCAGTCGACAGGGGGCTATAGGTGAAGCTTTCTTT
TRBD1 TRBJ1-3 many TRBV6-5 CASSIQGAKNTIYF TGTGCCAGCAGCATACAGGGGGCCAAAAACACCATATATTTT
TRBD1 TRBJ1-5 few TRBV7-2 CASSLTDQGGPQHF TGTGCCAGCAGCTTAACCGATCAGGGGGGGCCCCAGCATTTT
- TRBJ2-1 - TRBV3-1/TRBV3-2 CASSYGNEQFF TGTGCCAGCAGTTACGGGAATGAGCAGTTCTTC
TRBD1 TRBJ2-2 once TRBV5-1 CASSLGTANTGELFF TGCGCCAGCAGCCTCGGGACAGCGAACACCGGGGAGCTGTTTTTT
TRBD2 TRBJ2-1 - TRBV5-4 CASSTGTSGGDEQFF TGTGCCAGCAGTACCGGGACTAGCGGGGGCGATGAGCAGTTCTTC
- TRBJ1-5 - TRBV6-1 CASSEPGLPRPQHF TGTGCCAGCAGTGAACCAGGCCTCCCAAGGCCCCAGCATTTT
TRBD1 TRBJ1-2 many TRBV2 CASSAGTVRVYGYTF TGTGCCAGCAGTGCCGGGACAGTAAGAGTCTATGGCTACACCTTC
TRBD2 TRBJ2-1 - TRBV5-6 CASSYRTSQPRWFF TGTGCCAGCAGCTACCGGACTAGCCAACCCCGTTGGTTCTTC
- TRBJ1-2 once TRBV28 CASSPGTGYGYTF TGTGCCAGCAGTCCTGGAACAGGGTACGGCTACACCTTC
- TRBJ2-3 - TRBV9 CASSQTSTDTQYF TGTGCCAGCAGCCAGACAAGCACAGATACGCAGTATTTT
TRBD1 TRBJ2-1 - TRBV6-5 CASSFRGGTGINEQFF TGTGCCAGCAGTTTTAGGGGCGGGACAGGCATCAATGAGCAGTTCTTC
TRBD1 TRBJ1-4 - TRBV24-1 CATSDPGTGDGEKLFF TGTGCCACCAGTGATCCCGGGACAGGGGACGGTGAAAAACTGTTTTTT
TRBD1 TRBJ2-3 - TRBV6-2/TRBV6-3 CASSSRQGIDTQYF TGTGCCAGCAGTTCCCGACAGGGAATAGATACGCAGTATTTT
- TRBJ1-2 - TRBV1 CTSSNRQGALYGYTF TGCACCAGCAGCAACCGACAGGGGGCCCTATATGGCTACACCTTC
- TRBJ2-2 - TRBV5-4 CASSLGALSTGELFF TGTGCCAGCAGCTTGGGGGCGTTATCCACCGGGGAGCTGTTTTTT
- TRBJ1-3 - TRBV7-9 CASSLTTGEAGNTIYF TGTGCCAGCAGCTTAACCACTGGGGAGGCTGGAAACACCATATATTTT
- TRBJ1-2 - TRBV6-5 CASSYDSVGGYTF TGTGCCAGCAGTTACGACAGCGTAGGGGGCTACACCTTC
- TRBJ1-2 - TRBV6-5 CASSLALLYGYTF TGTGCCAGCAGTTTAGCCCTACTCTATGGCTACACCTTC
- TRBJ2-3 - TRBV5-1 CASSVGLVNRDTQYF TGCGCCAGCAGCGTGGGACTTGTAAATCGGGATACGCAGTATTTT
- TRBJ1-2 once TRBV6-5 CASRYIAQRSNYGYTF TGTGCCAGCAGATACATCGCTCAGCGATCTAACTATGGCTACACCTTC
- TRBJ2-5 - TRBV5-1 CASSLGDITGGETQYF TGCGCCAGCAGCTTGGGTGACATTACAGGTGGAGAGACCCAGTACTTC
- TRBJ2-3 - TRBV19 CASSISGAGGFLGDTQYF TGTGCCAGTAGTATATCCGGGGCAGGGGGGTTTTTAGGAGATACGCAGTATTTT
TRBD2 TRBJ2-4 - TRBV6-2/TRBV6-3 CASSPGLAVAKNIQYF TGTGCCAGCAGCCCCGGACTAGCGGTAGCCAAAAACATTCAGTACTTC
TRBD1 TRBJ1-1 - TRBV30 CAWSQSGQLNTEAFF TGTGCCTGGAGCCAGTCGGGACAGTTGAACACTGAAGCTTTCTTT
- TRBJ1-2 - TRBV7-2 CASSLGLGSTGRYTF TGTGCCAGCAGCTTAGGATTGGGCTCGACCGGTCGGTACACCTTC
- TRBJ1-2 - TRBV6-5 CASSYSGEARYGGYTF TGTGCCAGCAGTTACTCCGGTGAGGCCCGCTACGGTGGCTACACCTTC
- TRBJ1-3 - TRBV19 CASSIGARQVSGNTIYF TGTGCCAGTAGTATAGGGGCCCGACAGGTCTCTGGAAACACCATATATTTT
- TRBJ1-5 - TRBV5-1 CASSLTRGQPQHF TGCGCCAGCAGCTTGACCCGAGGTCAGCCCCAGCATTTT
TRBD1 TRBJ2-7 - TRBV7-9 CASSLAGTGTYEQYF TGTGCCAGCAGCTTGGCCGGGACAGGGACCTACGAGCAGTACTTC
- TRBJ1-6 - TRBV7-8 CASSLGSGNSPLHF TGTGCCAGCAGCTTAGGTTCGGGGAATTCACCCCTCCACTTT
- TRBJ1-4 - TRBV4-1 CASSQVRGYKLFF TGCGCCAGCAGCCAAGTAAGGGGATACAAACTGTTTTTT
- TRBJ2-2 - TRBV7-6 CASSFSSTNTGELFF TGTGCCAGCAGCTTTAGCAGTACGAACACCGGGGAGCTGTTTTTT
- TRBJ2-5 - TRBV7-8 CASSLNREETQYF TGTGCCAGCAGCTTAAACAGGGAAGAGACCCAGTACTTC
TRBD2 TRBJ2-1 - TRBV7-9 CASSPGLAGFDEQFF TGTGCCAGCAGCCCGGGACTAGCGGGATTCGATGAGCAGTTCTTC
- TRBJ1-3 - TRBV18 CASSPPVQGNSGNTIYF TGTGCCAGCTCACCACCGGTACAGGGCAACTCTGGAAACACCATATATTTT
TRBD1 TRBJ1-1 - TRBV2 CASSVLDRGEAFF TGTGCCAGCAGTGTTTTGGACAGGGGAGAAGCTTTCTTT
- TRBJ2-3 - TRBV7-3 CASSRPLSGDTQYF TGTGCCAGCAGCCGCCCCCTCTCAGGGGATACGCAGTATTTT
- TRBJ1-1 - TRBV7-2 CASSSRGWDTEAFF TGTGCCAGCAGCTCCAGGGGCTGGGACACTGAAGCTTTCTTT
- TRBJ2-7 - TRBV28 CASSLGQGKYF TGTGCCAGCAGTTTAGGGCAGGGGAAGTACTTC
- TRBJ1-2 few TRBV5-1 CASSLRAGGNYGYTF TGCGCCAGCAGCTTGAGGGCGGGGGGCAACTATGGCTACACCTTC
- TRBJ2-3 - TRBV4-2 CASSRSGQFTDTQYF TGTGCCAGCAGCCGAAGCGGACAGTTCACAGATACGCAGTATTTT
- TRBJ2-7 - TRBV13 CASSLTNEYEQYF TGTGCCAGCAGCTTGACTAATGAGTACGAGCAGTACTTC